This T cell receptor beta chain was captured by sequencing in a study of Tregs in tolerant kidney transplant recipients. As for this clone: Germline is not matched at one junction end, which may reflect a read error. The read ends 3 residues before the CDR3 terminus; that terminus is restored from the germline J gene.

Mixed chimerism was transient after nonmyeloablative marrow transplants from related graft donors. Produced via immunoSEQ multiplex PCR; TCRdb's table is partial and in-frame only. The repertoire shows about 31,000 clones; the top ten hold approximately 1.7%. CDR3 size: 12 residues. Germline CDR1 reads ENHRY; CDR2 reads SYGVKD. This clonotype originated in a human patient who received a combined kidney and bone marrow transplant. Some T cells may be provided by the graft donor. The chain recombines TRBV10-3 with TRBJ2-3, with D possibly TRBD1 on 5 matching bases. The input for sequencing was CD4+ T cells from blood (PBMCs), taken 24 months after the transplant. The CDR3 bases that were read are TGTGCCATCAGTGAGACGACAGTTACG. Its translation is CAISETTVT. The full-length CDR3 reads as CAISETTVTQYF.